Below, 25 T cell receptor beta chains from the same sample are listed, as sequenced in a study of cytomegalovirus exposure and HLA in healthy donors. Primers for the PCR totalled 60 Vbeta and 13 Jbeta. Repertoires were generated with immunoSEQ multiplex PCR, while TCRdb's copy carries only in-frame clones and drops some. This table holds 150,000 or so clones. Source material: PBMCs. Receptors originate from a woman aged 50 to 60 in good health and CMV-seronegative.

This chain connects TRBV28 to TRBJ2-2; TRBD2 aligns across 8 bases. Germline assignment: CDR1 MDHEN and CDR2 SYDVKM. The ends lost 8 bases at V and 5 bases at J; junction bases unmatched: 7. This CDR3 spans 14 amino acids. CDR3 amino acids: CASRSGGGTGELFF. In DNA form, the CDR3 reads TGTGCCAGCCGGAGCGGGGGAGGGACCGGGGAGCTGTTTTTT.

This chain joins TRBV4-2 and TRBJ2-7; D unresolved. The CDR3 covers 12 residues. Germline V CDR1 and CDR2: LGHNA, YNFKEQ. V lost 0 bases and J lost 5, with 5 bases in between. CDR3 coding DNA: TGTGCCAGCAGCCAAGATGCGAACGAGCAGTACTTC. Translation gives CASSQDANEQYF.

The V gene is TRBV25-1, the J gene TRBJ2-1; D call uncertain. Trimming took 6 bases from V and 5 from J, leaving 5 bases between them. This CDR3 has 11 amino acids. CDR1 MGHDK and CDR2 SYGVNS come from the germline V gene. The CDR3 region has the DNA TGTGCCAGCAGGGGCGACAATGAGCAGTTCTTC. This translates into CASRGDNEQFF.

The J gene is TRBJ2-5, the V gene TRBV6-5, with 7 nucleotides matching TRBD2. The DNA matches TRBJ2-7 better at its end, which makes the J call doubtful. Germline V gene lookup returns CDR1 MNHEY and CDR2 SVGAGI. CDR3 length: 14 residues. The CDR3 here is CASRRDGGTYEQYF. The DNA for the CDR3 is TGTGCCAGCAGACGGGACGGGGGGACCTACGAGCAGTACTTC.

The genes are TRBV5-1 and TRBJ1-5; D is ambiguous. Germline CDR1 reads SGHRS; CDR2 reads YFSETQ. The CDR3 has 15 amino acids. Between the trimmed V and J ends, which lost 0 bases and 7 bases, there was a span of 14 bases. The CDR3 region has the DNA TGCGCCAGCAGCTTGGCGGGAATCGGGCACCAGCCCCAGCATTTT. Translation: CASSLAGIGHQPQHF.

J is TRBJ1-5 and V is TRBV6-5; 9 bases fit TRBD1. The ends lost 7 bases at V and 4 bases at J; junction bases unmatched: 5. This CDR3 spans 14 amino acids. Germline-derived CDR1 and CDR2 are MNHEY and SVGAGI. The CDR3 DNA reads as TGTGCCAGCATGGGGACAGGGCGTAATCAGCCCCAGCATTTT. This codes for CASMGTGRNQPQHF.

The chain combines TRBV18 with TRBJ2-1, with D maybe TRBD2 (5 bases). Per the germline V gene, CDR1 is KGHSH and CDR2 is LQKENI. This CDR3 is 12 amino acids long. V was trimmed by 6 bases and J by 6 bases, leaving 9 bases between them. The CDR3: CASSLAPNEQFF. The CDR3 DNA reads TGTGCCAGCTCGCTAGCCCCCAATGAGCAGTTCTTC.

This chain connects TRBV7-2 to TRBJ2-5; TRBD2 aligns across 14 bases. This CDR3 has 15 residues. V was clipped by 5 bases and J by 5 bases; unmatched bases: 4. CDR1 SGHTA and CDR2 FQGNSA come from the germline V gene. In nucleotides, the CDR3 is TGTGCCAGCAGCGGGACTAGCGGGAGATTGGAGACCCAGTACTTC. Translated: CASSGTSGRLETQYF. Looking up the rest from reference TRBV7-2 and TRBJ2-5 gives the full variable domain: GAGVSQSPSNKVTEKGKDVELRCDPISGHTALYWYRQSLGQGLEFLIYFQGNSAPDKSGLPSDRFSAERTGGSVSTLTIQRTQQEDSAVYLCASSGTSGRLETQYFGPGTRLLVL.

CDR3 in amino acids: CASSREISPTDTQYF. DNA of the CDR3: TGTGCCAGCAGCCGGGAGATTAGTCCCACAGATACGCAGTATTTT. V gene TRBV6-5 combines with J gene TRBJ2-3; perhaps TRBD2 as D (6 bases). Trimming took 6 bases from V and 2 from J, leaving 15 bases between them. The length of the CDR3 is 15 residues. Germline V gene lookup returns CDR1 MNHEY and CDR2 SVGAGI.

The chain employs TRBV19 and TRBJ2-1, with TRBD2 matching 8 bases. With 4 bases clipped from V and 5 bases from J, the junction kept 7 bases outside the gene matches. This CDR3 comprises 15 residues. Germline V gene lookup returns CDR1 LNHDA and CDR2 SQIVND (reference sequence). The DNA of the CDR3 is TGTGCCAGTAGTACCGGGACTAGGGGCGACAATGAGCAGTTCTTC. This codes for CASSTGTRGDNEQFF.

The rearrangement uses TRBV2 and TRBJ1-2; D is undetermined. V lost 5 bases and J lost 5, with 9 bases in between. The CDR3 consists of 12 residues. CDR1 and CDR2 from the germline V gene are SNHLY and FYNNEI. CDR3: CASSSQTYGYTF. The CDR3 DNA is TGTGCCAGCAGTTCCCAGACTTATGGCTACACCTTC.

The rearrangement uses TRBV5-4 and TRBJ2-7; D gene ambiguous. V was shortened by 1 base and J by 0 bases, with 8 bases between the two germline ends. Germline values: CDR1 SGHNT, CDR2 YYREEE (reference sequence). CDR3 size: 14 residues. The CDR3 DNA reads TGTGCCAGCAGCTTGCTCGGGTTCTCCTACGAGCAGTACTTC. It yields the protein CASSLLGFSYEQYF.

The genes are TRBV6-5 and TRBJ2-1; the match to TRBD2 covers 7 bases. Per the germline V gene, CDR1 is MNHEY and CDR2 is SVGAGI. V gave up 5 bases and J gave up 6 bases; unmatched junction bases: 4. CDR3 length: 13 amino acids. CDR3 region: CASSREALNEQFF. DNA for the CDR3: TGTGCCAGCAGTCGGGAGGCCCTCAATGAGCAGTTCTTC.

The CDR3 bases are TGCGCCAGCAGCTTGGGTCCAGCGGGGGGCCCCACGTCGTTCTTC. Translation gives CASSLGPAGGPTSFF. This rearrangement joins TRBV5-1 to TRBJ2-1; 9 nucleotides line up with TRBD2. Trimming at V came to 0 bases and at J to 15 bases, leaving 13 bases not matched to a gene. Germline V CDR1 and CDR2: SGHRS, YFSETQ. The CDR3 covers 15 residues.

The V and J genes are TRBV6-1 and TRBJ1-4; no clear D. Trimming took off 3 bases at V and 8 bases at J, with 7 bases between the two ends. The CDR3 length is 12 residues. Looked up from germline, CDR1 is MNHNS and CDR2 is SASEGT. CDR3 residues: CASSDRGEKLFF. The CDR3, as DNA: TGTGCCAGCAGTGATCGGGGAGAAAAACTGTTTTTT.

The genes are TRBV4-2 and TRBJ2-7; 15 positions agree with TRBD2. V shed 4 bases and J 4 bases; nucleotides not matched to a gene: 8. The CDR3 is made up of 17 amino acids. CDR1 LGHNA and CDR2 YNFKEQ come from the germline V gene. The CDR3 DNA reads TGTGCCAGCAGCCGCCGGCGGACTAGCGGGGGGGCGTACGAGCAGTACTTC. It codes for CASSRRRTSGGAYEQYF.

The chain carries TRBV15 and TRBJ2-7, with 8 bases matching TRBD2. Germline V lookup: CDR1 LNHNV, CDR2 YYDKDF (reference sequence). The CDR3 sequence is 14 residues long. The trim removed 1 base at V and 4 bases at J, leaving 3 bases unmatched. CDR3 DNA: TGTGCCACCAGCAGAGCGGGGGGGAGTTACGAGCAGTACTTC. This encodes CATSRAGGSYEQYF. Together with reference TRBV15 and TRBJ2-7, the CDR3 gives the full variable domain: DAMVIQNPRYQVTQFGKPVTLSCSQTLNHNVMYWYQQKSSQAPKLLFHYYDKDFNNEADTPDNFQSRRPNTSFCFLDIRSPGLGDTAMYLCATSRAGGSYEQYFGPGTRLTVT.

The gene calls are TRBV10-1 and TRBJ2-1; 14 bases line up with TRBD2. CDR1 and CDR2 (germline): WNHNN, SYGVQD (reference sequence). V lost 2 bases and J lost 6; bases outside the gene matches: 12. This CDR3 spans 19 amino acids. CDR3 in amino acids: CASSENGTSGGRRGNEQFF. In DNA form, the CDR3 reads TGCGCCAGCAGTGAGAATGGGACTAGCGGGGGCCGTCGGGGCAATGAGCAGTTCTTC.

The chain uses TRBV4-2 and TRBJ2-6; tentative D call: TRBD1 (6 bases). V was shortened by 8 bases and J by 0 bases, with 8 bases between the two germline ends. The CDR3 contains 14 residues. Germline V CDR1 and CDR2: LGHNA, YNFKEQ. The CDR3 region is CASGQFSGANVLTF. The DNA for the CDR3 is TGTGCCAGCGGACAGTTCTCTGGGGCCAACGTCCTGACTTTC.

In DNA, the CDR3 is TGTGCCAGCAGCGTCGGGATTCAGAACATTCAGTACTTC. It encodes CASSVGIQNIQYF. This rearrangement joins TRBV9 to TRBJ2-4; D is perhaps TRBD2 (5 bases). V lost 2 bases, J lost 7 bases, and 10 bases lay in between. This CDR3 is built from 13 residues. Germline V gene lookup returns CDR1 SGDLS and CDR2 YYNGEE.

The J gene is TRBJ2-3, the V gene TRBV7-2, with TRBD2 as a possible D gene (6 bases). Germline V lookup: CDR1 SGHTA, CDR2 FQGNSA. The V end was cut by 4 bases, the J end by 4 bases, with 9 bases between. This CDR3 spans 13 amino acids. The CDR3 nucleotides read TGTGCCAGCAGCTCCGGGACTGCAGATACGCAGTATTTT. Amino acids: CASSSGTADTQYF.

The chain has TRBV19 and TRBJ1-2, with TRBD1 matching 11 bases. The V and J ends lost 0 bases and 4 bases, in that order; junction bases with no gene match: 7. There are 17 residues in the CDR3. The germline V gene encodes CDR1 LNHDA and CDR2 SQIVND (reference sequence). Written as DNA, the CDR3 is TGTGCCAGTAGTATAGATTCCAGGACAGGGGGCAGCTATGGCTACACCTTC. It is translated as CASSIDSRTGGSYGYTF.

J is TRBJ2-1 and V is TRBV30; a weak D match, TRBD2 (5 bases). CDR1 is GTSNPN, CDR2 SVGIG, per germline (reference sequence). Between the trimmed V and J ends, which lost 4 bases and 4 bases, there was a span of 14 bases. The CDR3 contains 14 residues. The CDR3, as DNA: TGTGCCTGGACACGGGGTGGACTTTACAATGAGCAGTTCTTC. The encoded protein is CAWTRGGLYNEQFF.

CDR3 in amino acids: CASNPPGHGYGYTF. In DNA, the CDR3 is TGTGCCAGCAACCCCCCGGGACACGGCTATGGCTACACCTTC. The chain uses TRBV28 and TRBJ1-2; weak D call: TRBD1 (6 bases). Trimming pared 7 bases from V and 4 bases from J, leaving 16 bases between. CDR1 is MDHEN and CDR2 is SYDVKM in the germline V gene. The CDR3 has 14 amino acids.

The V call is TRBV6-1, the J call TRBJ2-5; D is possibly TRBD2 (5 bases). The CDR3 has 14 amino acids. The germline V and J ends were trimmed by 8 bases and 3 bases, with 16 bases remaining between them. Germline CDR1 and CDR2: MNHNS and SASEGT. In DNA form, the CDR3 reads TGTGCCAGCGGTAGTCTTGACGGGGAAGAGACCCAGTACTTC. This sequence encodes CASGSLDGEETQYF.